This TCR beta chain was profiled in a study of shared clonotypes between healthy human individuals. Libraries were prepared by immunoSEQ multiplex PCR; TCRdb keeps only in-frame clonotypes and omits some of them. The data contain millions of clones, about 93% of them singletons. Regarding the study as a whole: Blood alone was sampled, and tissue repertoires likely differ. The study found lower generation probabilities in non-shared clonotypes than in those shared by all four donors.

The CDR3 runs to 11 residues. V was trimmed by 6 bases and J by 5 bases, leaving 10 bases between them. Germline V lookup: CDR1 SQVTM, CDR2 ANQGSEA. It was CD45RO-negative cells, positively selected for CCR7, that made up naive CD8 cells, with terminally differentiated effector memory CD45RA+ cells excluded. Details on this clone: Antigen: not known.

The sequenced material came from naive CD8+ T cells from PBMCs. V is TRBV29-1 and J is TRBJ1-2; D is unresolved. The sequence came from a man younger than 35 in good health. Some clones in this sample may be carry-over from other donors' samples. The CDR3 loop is CSVKGSYGYTF. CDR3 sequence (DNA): TGCAGCGTGAAGGGTTCTTATGGCTACACCTTC.